This TCR beta chain was captured in a study of graft-versus-host responses after intestinal transplantation. Germline V gene data show CDR1 as SSHAT and CDR2 as FNYEAQ (reference sequence). The CDR3 extends over 13 amino acids. This table comes from immunoSEQ multiplex PCR, and its TCRdb copy is limited to in-frame clones, with some not included. The sample shows about 100,000 clones, 91% of them seen only once. Overall study findings and caveats: Among recipient marrow samples, GvH clones were found; some appeared first in ileum or blood.

A note on this clone: Its antigen is not identified. At one of its ends the junction is not consistent with the germline gene, which may arise from a read error.

The origin of this receptor is a human donor who was the organ donor for an intestinal transplant. The chain joins TRBV7-7 to TRBJ1-4; 8 bases agree with TRBD1. The sequences come from unstimulated CD4+ T cells sorted from spleen or lymph node cells, collected before transplant. CDR3 coding DNA: TGTGCTAGCAGCCTCGGACAGGGTGAAAAACTGTTTTTT. It yields the protein CASSLGQGEKLFF.